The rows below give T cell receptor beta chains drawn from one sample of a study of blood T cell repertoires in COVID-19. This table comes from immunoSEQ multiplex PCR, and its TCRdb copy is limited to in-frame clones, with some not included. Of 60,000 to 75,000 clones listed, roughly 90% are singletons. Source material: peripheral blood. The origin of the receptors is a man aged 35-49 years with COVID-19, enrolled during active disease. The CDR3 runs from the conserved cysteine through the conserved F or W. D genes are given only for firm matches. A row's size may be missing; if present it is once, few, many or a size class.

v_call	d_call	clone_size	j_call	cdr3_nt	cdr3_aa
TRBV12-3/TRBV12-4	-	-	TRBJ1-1	TGTGCCAGCCCCGGCGGGGGGTTAACTGAAGCTTTCTTT	CASPGGGLTEAFF
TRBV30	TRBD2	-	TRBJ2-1	TGTGCCTACTCGGGACTAGACCTTGGTGAGCAGTTCTTC	CAYSGLDLGEQFF
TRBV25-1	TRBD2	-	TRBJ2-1	TGTGCCAGCAGTGAAATTCTAGCGGGGGGAATCAATGAGCAGTTCTTC	CASSEILAGGINEQFF
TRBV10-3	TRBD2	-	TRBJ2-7	TGTGCCATCAGTGAGCGTCCGACTAGCGGGGGCAGGGACGAGCAGTACTTC	CAISERPTSGGRDEQYF
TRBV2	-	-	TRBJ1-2	TGTGCCAGCAGTGGGGAGGTGTATGGCTACACCTTC	CASSGEVYGYTF
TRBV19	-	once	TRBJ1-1	TGTGCCAGTAGTATTAGCCAGGGCGTCATGGACACTGAAGCTTTCTTT	CASSISQGVMDTEAFF
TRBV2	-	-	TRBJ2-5	TGTGCCAGCCGCATAGCAAGGGAGACCCAGTACTTC	CASRIARETQYF
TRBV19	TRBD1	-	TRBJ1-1	TGTGCCAGTAGTATACAGGGGGGGAACACTGAAGCTTTCTTT	CASSIQGGNTEAFF
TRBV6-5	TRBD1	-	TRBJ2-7	TGTGCCAGCAGCAGCCAGGACAGGGGCTACGAGCAGTACTTC	CASSSQDRGYEQYF
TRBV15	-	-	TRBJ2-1	TGTGCCACCAGCAGAGGTGGCGGCGAAGAGCAGTTCTTC	CATSRGGGEEQFF
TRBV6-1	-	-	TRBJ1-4	TGTGCCAGCAGTGAAGACCTAGAAAAACTGTTTTTT	CASSEDLEKLFF
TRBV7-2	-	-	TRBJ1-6	TGTGCCAGCAGCTTACCCAGCTCCTATAATTCACCCCTCCACTTT	CASSLPSSYNSPLHF
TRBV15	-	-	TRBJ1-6	TGTGCCACCAGCAGAGATGAGGGTTCACCCCTCCACTTT	CATSRDEGSPLHF
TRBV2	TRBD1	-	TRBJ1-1	TGTGCCAGCAGTCTGAGACAGGGGTCCACTGAAGCTTTCTTT	CASSLRQGSTEAFF
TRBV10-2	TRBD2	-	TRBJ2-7	TGCGCCAGCAGACTAGCGGGGGGGGCCTCCTACGAGCAGTACTTC	CASRLAGGASYEQYF
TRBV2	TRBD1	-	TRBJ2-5	TGTGCCAGCAGTGGGACAGGGGTGGAGGGAGAGACCCAGTACTTC	CASSGTGVEGETQYF
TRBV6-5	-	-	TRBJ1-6	TGTGCCAGTCTGGACCAGGCAGGGATAAATTCACCCCTCCACTTT	CASLDQAGINSPLHF
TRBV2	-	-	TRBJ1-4	TGTGCCAGCAGTGCTCTTGGCCTTGCAACTAATGAAAAACTGTTTTTT	CASSALGLATNEKLFF
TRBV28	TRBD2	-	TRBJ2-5	TGTGCCAGCAGTTTCGGGACTAGCGGGGCTTCGAGGCAAGAGACCCAGTACTTC	CASSFGTSGASRQETQYF
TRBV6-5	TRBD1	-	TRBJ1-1	TGTGCCAGCACCTCCGGACAGGGGAACACTGAAGCTTTCTTT	CASTSGQGNTEAFF
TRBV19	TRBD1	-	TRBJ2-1	TGTGCCAGTAGTAATACAGGGGGGTACAATGAGCAGTTCTTC	CASSNTGGYNEQFF
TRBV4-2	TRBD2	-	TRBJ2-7	TGTGCCAGCAGCCAAGGATCTAGCGGGGGTTACGAGCAGTACTTC	CASSQGSSGGYEQYF